These 10 T cell receptor beta chains originate from one sample sequenced in a study of T cells in Graves' hyperthyroidism and ophthalmopathy. Using RNA transcripts as the source, TCR beta CDR3 regions were amplified. RT-PCR in the first round (using the HTBI primer set) targeted the TCR CDR3. TCRdb reprocessed the multiplex PCR reads with MiXCR, giving one entry per CDR3 protein. The table includes about 610,000 distinct CDR3 sequences, around 46% detected once. Sequenced material: peripheral blood or thyroid tissue (not recorded which). The source is a woman younger than 35 with Graves' hyperthyroidism.

The chain links TRBV7-3 to TRBJ1-3; 7 bases agree with TRBD1. CDR1 and CDR2 from the germline V gene are SGHTA and FQGTGA. V lost 4 bases to trimming and J lost 0 bases; unmatched junction nucleotides: 12. The CDR3 has 18 amino acids. In DNA form, the CDR3 reads TGTGCCAGCAGCTCCGGCTTGGGGGGACAGAACTCTGGAAACACCATATATTTT. Its translation is CASSSGLGGQNSGNTIYF.

The chain recombines TRBV11-3 with TRBJ2-2, with D tentatively TRBD2 (5 bases). Trimming stripped 5 bases from V and 1 base from J, with 14 bases between. The CDR3 sequence is 16 residues long. Germline loops: CDR1 SGHNT, CDR2 YENEEA. CDR3 loop: CASSPWTGKNTGELFF. As DNA, the CDR3 is TGTGCCAGCAGCCCCTGGACTGGAAAGAACACCGGGGAGCTGTTTTTT.

This clonotype was seen at least ten times. The V call is TRBV4-1, the J call TRBJ1-1; 9 bases align to TRBD1. Trimming at V came to 1 base and at J to 6 bases, leaving 3 bases not matched to a gene. CDR1 MGHRA and CDR2 YSYEKL come from the germline V gene. This CDR3 contains 14 residues. The CDR3 here is CASSQGTGDPEAFF. CDR3 sequence (DNA): TGCGCCAGCAGCCAAGGGACAGGGGATCCTGAAGCTTTCTTT.

The V call is TRBV7-6, the J call TRBJ2-7, with a weak D call TRBD2 (5 bases). Trimming took 9 bases from V and 0 from J, leaving 15 bases between them. The CDR3 runs 14 residues. Germline V gene data show CDR1 as SGHVS and CDR2 as FNYEAQ. CDR3 bases: TGTGCCAGGAGCCCCCGGGGTCCCTCCTACGAGCAGTACTTC. It encodes CARSPRGPSYEQYF.

The genes are TRBV20-1 and TRBJ2-3, with D possibly matching TRBD2 (6 bases). This CDR3 is built from 11 residues. The V end was cut by 5 bases, the J end by 5 bases, with 8 bases between. The germline CDR1 and CDR2 sequences are DFQATT and SNEGSKA (reference sequence). The CDR3 sequence is CSALGGDTQYF. The CDR3 region has the DNA TGCAGTGCTCTGGGAGGAGATACGCAGTATTTT.

V is TRBV7-9 and J is TRBJ2-5; 7 bases match TRBD2. The CDR3 totals 15 residues. Germline values: CDR1 SEHNR, CDR2 FQNEAQ (reference sequence). With V trimmed by 5 bases and J by 5 bases, 11 bases remained unmatched. As DNA, the CDR3 is TGTGCCAGCAGCCCAAGACTAGCCCCACCGGAGACCCAGTACTTC. Its translation is CASSPRLAPPETQYF.

The chain joins TRBV15 to TRBJ1-5; D is perhaps TRBD1 (5 bases). The CDR3 is 16 amino acids. Germline CDR1 is LNHNV and CDR2 is YYDKDF (reference sequence). Trimming took off 3 bases at V and 6 bases at J, with 18 bases between the two ends. CDR3 DNA: TGTGCCACCAGCAGGGACCCCCGGGGGGGGAGTCAGCCCCAGCATTTT. Its protein product is CATSRDPRGGSQPQHF. Full variable domain (rest looked up from reference TRBV15 and TRBJ1-5): DAMVIQNPRYQVTQFGKPVTLSCSQTLNHNVMYWYQQKSSQAPKLLFHYYDKDFNNEADTPDNFQSRRPNTSFCFLDIRSPGLGDTAMYLCATSRDPRGGSQPQHFGDGTRLSIL.

With regard to this clonotype: The CDR3 carries no conserved terminal phenylalanine or tryptophan, so it likely arises from a read error. No DNA is shown, since the ends of the CDR3 on it are uncertain; the CDR3 is the one TCRdb lists. This chain uses TRBV19 with TRBJ2-2. Germline V CDR1 and CDR2: LNHDA, SQIVND (reference sequence). Counting both end residues, the CDR3 totals 15 amino acids. CDR3: CASRTRDQNTGELVL.

The table lists this clonotype with many counts. The chain uses TRBV5-8 and TRBJ1-4, with TRBD1 matching over 8 bases. The germline gives CDR1 SGHTS, CDR2 YDEGEE. The CDR3 contains 16 residues. The trim removed 4 bases at V and 4 bases at J, leaving 9 bases unmatched. CDR3 region: CASSDRDRRLNEKLFF. The CDR3 DNA is TGTGCCAGCAGCGACCGGGACAGGCGGCTTAATGAAAAACTGTTTTTT.

This clonotype was detected a few times. The V gene is TRBV5-6, the J gene TRBJ1-2; tentative D call: TRBD1 (6 bases). Germline V CDR1 and CDR2: SGHDT, YYEEEE. The CDR3 has 15 residues. Between the trimmed V and J ends, which lost 0 bases and 6 bases, there was a span of 15 bases. The CDR3 protein is CASSLDGGRTHGYTF. The DNA for the CDR3 is TGTGCCAGCAGCTTGGATGGGGGGCGCACCCATGGCTACACCTTC.